The text below deals with one T cell receptor (beta chain). TCRdb's copy holds only in-frame clones and misses some; the assay was immunoSEQ multiplex PCR. Altogether roughly 86,000 clones are present, approximately 85% being singletons, with the ten largest covering under 3.5%. The data originate from a study of blood T cell repertoires in COVID-19. Germline-derived CDR1 and CDR2 are MNHEY and SMNVEV (reference sequence). Trimming at V came to 5 bases and at J to 4 bases, leaving 7 bases not matched to a gene. The CDR3 spans 16 residues. Enrolment of Seattle patients took place during active infection, and they were followed longitudinally.

J is TRBJ2-2 and V is TRBV27, with 10 nucleotides matching TRBD1. Sequences were obtained from peripheral blood. The TCR comes from a woman of 80 years or more with COVID-19, enrolled during active disease. The chain's CDR3 is CASSPTGGYGTGELFF. CDR3 DNA: TGTGCCAGCAGTCCGACAGGGGGCTATGGCACCGGGGAGCTGTTTTTT.